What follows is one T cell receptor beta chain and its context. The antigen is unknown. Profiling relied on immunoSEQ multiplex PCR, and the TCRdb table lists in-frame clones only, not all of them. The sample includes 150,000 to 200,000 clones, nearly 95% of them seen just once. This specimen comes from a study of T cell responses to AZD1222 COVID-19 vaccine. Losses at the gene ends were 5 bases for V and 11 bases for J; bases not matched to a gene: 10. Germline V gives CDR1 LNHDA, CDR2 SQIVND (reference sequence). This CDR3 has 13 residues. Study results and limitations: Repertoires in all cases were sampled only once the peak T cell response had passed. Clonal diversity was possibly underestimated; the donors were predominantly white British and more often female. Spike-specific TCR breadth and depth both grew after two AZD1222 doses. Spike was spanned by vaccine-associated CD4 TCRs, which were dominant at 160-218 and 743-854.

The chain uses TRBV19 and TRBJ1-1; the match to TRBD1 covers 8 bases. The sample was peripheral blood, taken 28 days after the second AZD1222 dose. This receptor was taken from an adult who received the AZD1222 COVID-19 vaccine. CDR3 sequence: CASSSHPGGRAFF. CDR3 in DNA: TGTGCCAGTAGTTCTCATCCAGGGGGCCGGGCTTTCTTT.